A selection of T cell receptor beta chains follows, all from one sample in a study of blood T cells in healthy people across ages. MiXCR, applied by TCRdb to the 5' RACE reads, yields one record per CDR3 protein. The data contain hundreds of thousands of distinct CDR3 sequences, 58% of them singletons. Sequenced: blood. All receptors derive from a man aged 55 to 69 in good health. CDR3s include the opening cysteine and the closing phenylalanine or tryptophan. The D gene is left open where the match is weak. The size field is filled for only some rows; it gives once, few, many or a size class.

clone_size	v_call	j_call	d_call	cdr3_aa	cdr3_nt
NA	TRBV29-1	TRBJ2-3	NA	CSAYRGGRVDTQYF	TGCAGCGCCTATCGCGGAGGCCGGGTAGATACGCAGTATTTT
few	TRBV5-1	TRBJ2-1	NA	CASSSGHFRYYNEQFF	TGCGCCAGCAGCTCCGGACACTTCAGGTATTACAATGAGCAGTTCTTC
NA	TRBV10-3	TRBJ1-2	NA	CAISEGVGRSDYGYTF	TGTGCCATCAGTGAGGGAGTGGGCAGGTCCGACTATGGCTACACCTTC
few	TRBV7-9	TRBJ2-7	NA	CASSKAPGQGSSAYEQYF	TGTGCCAGCAGCAAAGCCCCCGGGCAGGGGAGTTCGGCCTACGAGCAGTACTTC
NA	TRBV15	TRBJ2-5	NA	CATSSPGVTVETQYF	TGTGCCACCAGCAGTCCCGGGGTAACAGTCGAGACCCAGTACTTC
NA	TRBV6-5	TRBJ1-2	TRBD1	CASSKDRVVGYTF	TGTGCCAGCAGTAAAGACAGGGTGGTTGGCTACACCTTC
NA	TRBV6-5	TRBJ2-3	NA	CASSYRWGGTDTQYF	TGTGCCAGCAGTTACCGGTGGGGAGGCACAGATACGCAGTATTTT
NA	TRBV18	TRBJ1-2	NA	CASSPTAAFTSYGYTF	TGTGCCAGCTCACCCACGGCTGCCTTCACTAGCTATGGCTACACCTTC
NA	TRBV12-3/TRBV12-4	TRBJ2-3	TRBD2	CASSFGRLAGGSTDTQYF	TGTGCCAGCAGTTTTGGGAGACTAGCGGGGGGCAGCACAGATACGCAGTATTTT
once	TRBV12-3/TRBV12-4	TRBJ2-7	TRBD1	CASREGQGEGEQYF	TGTGCCAGCAGAGAAGGACAGGGGGAAGGCGAGCAGTACTTC
NA	TRBV7-2	TRBJ2-5	NA	CASSFVFKETQYF	TGTGCCAGCAGCTTCGTATTCAAGGAGACCCAGTACTTC
few	TRBV3-1	TRBJ1-2	NA	CASSQPLYGYTF	TGTGCCAGCAGCCAACCTCTCTATGGCTACACCTTC
NA	TRBV9	TRBJ2-3	TRBD2	CASSFSGGADTQYF	TGTGCCAGCAGCTTTAGCGGGGGGGCTGATACGCAGTATTTT
NA	TRBV11-2	TRBJ2-3	NA	CASSLVGTAGTDTQYF	TGTGCCAGCAGCTTAGTCGGAACTGCTGGCACAGATACGCAGTATTTT
few	TRBV14	TRBJ1-2	TRBD1	CASSPDRGLSGYTF	TGTGCCAGCAGCCCCGACAGGGGGTTGTCTGGCTACACCTTC
NA	TRBV20-1	TRBJ1-6	NA	CSARANRESPLHF	TGCAGTGCTAGAGCCAACAGGGAGTCACCCCTCCACTTT
NA	TRBV7-9	TRBJ2-5	NA	CASTPSGGTAETQYF	TGTGCCAGCACACCCTCCGGAGGGACTGCGGAGACCCAGTACTTC
NA	TRBV20-1	TRBJ2-5	TRBD2	CSARRPGGPQTQYF	TGCAGTGCTAGGCGCCCGGGGGGGCCTCAGACCCAGTACTTC
many	TRBV20-1	TRBJ2-1	TRBD1	CSASGTARYNEQFF	TGCAGTGCTTCCGGGACAGCTAGATACAATGAGCAGTTCTTC
few	TRBV29-1	TRBJ2-5	NA	CSVSPGRGEETQYF	TGCAGCGTTTCCCCAGGCAGGGGGGAAGAGACCCAGTACTTC
once	TRBV7-2	TRBJ2-3	NA	CASSFTMDTQYF	TGTGCCAGCAGCTTTACTATGGATACGCAGTATTTT
NA	TRBV7-9	TRBJ1-6	NA	CASSPRQSNSPLHF	TGTGCCAGCAGCCCTCGACAGAGTAATTCACCCCTCCACTTT
NA	TRBV9	TRBJ2-7	TRBD1	CASSEGTVSYEQYF	TGTGCCAGCAGCGAGGGGACAGTGTCATACGAGCAGTACTTC
NA	TRBV4-2	TRBJ1-5	NA	CASSQDWQGGNQPQHF	TGTGCCAGCAGCCAAGACTGGCAGGGCGGGAATCAGCCCCAGCATTTT
many	TRBV20-1	TRBJ2-5	TRBD2	CSANPGLVAQETQYF	TGCAGTGCTAATCCGGGACTAGTGGCCCAAGAGACCCAGTACTTC
NA	TRBV20-1	TRBJ1-1	NA	CSAPSDSEAFF	TGCAGTGCACCCTCGGACAGTGAAGCTTTCTTT
NA	TRBV4-1	TRBJ2-1	NA	CASSQVATGEYLNEQFF	TGCGCCAGCAGCCAAGTGGCGACAGGAGAGTACCTCAATGAGCAGTTCTTC
few	TRBV6-5	TRBJ2-1	NA	CASTSSYNEQFF	TGTGCCAGCACAAGCAGCTACAATGAGCAGTTCTTC
NA	TRBV11-2	TRBJ2-3	NA	CASSPTGPRITDTQYF	TGTGCCAGCAGCCCCACAGGTCCCCGCATCACAGATACGCAGTATTTT
NA	TRBV9	TRBJ2-5	NA	CASSVGHGQETQYF	TGTGCCAGCAGCGTAGGTCACGGACAAGAGACCCAGTACTTC
NA	TRBV7-9	TRBJ2-3	NA	CASSGLQGTDTQYF	TGTGCCAGCAGCGGCCTGCAGGGCACAGATACGCAGTATTTT
NA	TRBV11-2	TRBJ2-5	TRBD1	CAGSPWTGQETQYF	TGTGCCGGCAGCCCTTGGACAGGGCAAGAGACCCAGTACTTC
few	TRBV7-2	TRBJ2-1	NA	CASSLAGGTSYNEQFF	TGTGCCAGCAGCTTAGCTGGGGGGACTTCCTACAATGAGCAGTTCTTC
NA	TRBV5-1	TRBJ1-2	NA	CASSLGARTNYGYTF	TGCGCCAGCAGCTTGGGCGCTAGAACTAACTATGGCTACACCTTC
NA	TRBV6-1	TRBJ2-4	TRBD2	CASSINGGAKLAENIQYF	TGTGCCAGCAGTATTAACGGGGGGGCGAAGCTAGCCGAAAACATTCAGTACTTC
NA	TRBV4-2	TRBJ1-1	NA	CASSQGSGKYENTEAFF	TGTGCCAGCAGCCAAGGATCAGGGAAGTACGAGAACACTGAAGCTTTCTTT
NA	TRBV6-6	TRBJ1-4	NA	CASRSAGTDEKLFF	TGTGCCAGCAGGTCAGCAGGGACGGATGAAAAACTGTTTTTT
NA	TRBV5-1	TRBJ2-7	TRBD1	CASSLRGRSYEQYF	TGCGCCAGCAGCTTGAGGGGGCGATCCTACGAGCAGTACTTC
few	TRBV29-1	TRBJ2-3	TRBD2	CSAPEGLAGGRTDTQYF	TGCAGCGCTCCCGAGGGACTAGCGGGGGGACGGACAGATACGCAGTATTTT
NA	TRBV2	TRBJ1-4	NA	CASGMEYATNEKLFF	TGTGCCAGCGGCATGGAGTATGCAACTAATGAAAAACTGTTTTTT
few	TRBV2	TRBJ2-4	TRBD2	CASSEGWRTSGNVGNIQYF	TGTGCCAGCAGCGAAGGGTGGCGGACTAGCGGCAACGTCGGAAACATTCAGTACTTC
NA	TRBV20-1	TRBJ2-5	NA	CSARGSVGETQYF	TGCAGTGCTAGAGGGTCCGTGGGAGAGACCCAGTACTTC
NA	TRBV25-1	TRBJ2-5	NA	CASIPKGIGDYQETQYF	TGTGCCAGCATCCCAAAGGGGATAGGGGACTACCAAGAGACCCAGTACTTC
few	TRBV25-1	TRBJ1-2	NA	CASSVSLYGYTF	TGTGCCAGCAGTGTGAGCCTCTATGGCTACACCTTC
NA	TRBV5-1	TRBJ1-6	NA	CASSLRAVTYNSPLHF	TGCGCCAGCAGCTTGAGGGCCGTTACTTATAATTCACCCCTCCACTTT
NA	TRBV7-9	TRBJ1-5	NA	CASSLRLTYSNQPQHF	TGTGCCAGCAGCTTACGACTGACATATAGCAATCAGCCCCAGCATTTT
many	TRBV20-1	TRBJ1-2	NA	CSARVNNYGYTF	TGCAGTGCTAGAGTAAACAACTATGGCTACACCTTC
NA	TRBV11-2	TRBJ2-7	TRBD1	CASSLTGARYEQYF	TGTGCCAGCAGCCTGACAGGGGCGAGGTACGAGCAGTACTTC
NA	TRBV15	TRBJ2-3	NA	CATSRDISSTDTQYF	TGTGCCACCAGCAGGGACATTTCTAGCACGGATACGCAGTATTTT
NA	TRBV9	TRBJ2-3	TRBD1	CASSVVGSTGQGTDTQYF	TGTGCCAGCAGCGTAGTGGGTTCCACGGGACAGGGTACAGATACGCAGTATTTT
NA	TRBV4-1	TRBJ2-3	TRBD1	CASSQMGQGVPTDTQYF	TGCGCCAGCAGCCAAATGGGACAGGGAGTCCCCACAGATACGCAGTATTTT
once	TRBV3-1	TRBJ2-7	TRBD2	CASSRTISGGGLVEQYF	TGTGCCAGCAGCCGAACTATTTCCGGGGGAGGGTTGGTCGAGCAGTACTTC